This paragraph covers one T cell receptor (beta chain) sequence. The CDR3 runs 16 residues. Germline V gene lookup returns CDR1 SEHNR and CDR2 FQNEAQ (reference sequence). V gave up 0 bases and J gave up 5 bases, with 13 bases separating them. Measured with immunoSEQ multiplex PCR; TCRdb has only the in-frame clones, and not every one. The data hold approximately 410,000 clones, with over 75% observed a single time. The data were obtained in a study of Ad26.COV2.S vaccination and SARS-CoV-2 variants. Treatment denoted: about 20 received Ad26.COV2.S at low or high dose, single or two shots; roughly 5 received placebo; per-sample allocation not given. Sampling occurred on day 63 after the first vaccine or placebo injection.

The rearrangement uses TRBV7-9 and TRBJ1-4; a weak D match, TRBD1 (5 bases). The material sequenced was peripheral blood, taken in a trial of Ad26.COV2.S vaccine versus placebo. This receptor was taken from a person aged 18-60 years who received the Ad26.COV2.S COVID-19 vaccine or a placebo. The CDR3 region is CASSLAQEGPNEKLFF. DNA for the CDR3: TGTGCCAGCAGCTTAGCGCAAGAGGGGCCGAATGAAAAACTGTTTTTT. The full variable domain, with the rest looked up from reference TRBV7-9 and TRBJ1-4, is DTGVSQNPRHKITKRGQNVTFRCDPISEHNRLYWYRQTLGQGPEFLTYFQNEAQLEKSRLLSDRFSAERPKGSFSTLEIQRTEQGDSAMYLCASSLAQEGPNEKLFFGSGTQLSVL.